These 15 T cell receptor beta chains originate from one sample sequenced in a study of CD8+ T cells in alopecia areata. Described treatment: oral pan-JAK inhibitor, 5-10 mg twice daily. Sequencing relied on a cDNA template that was reverse transcribed from extracted RNA. Some clones are missing from TCRdb's copy, which holds only in-frame ones; the method was immunoSEQ multiplex PCR. The sample records about 270,000 clones, 60% being singletons. This specimen was CD4+ T cells sorted from blood, taken at roughly week 52, from a patient treated with tofacitinib. These receptors were obtained from a human donor with alopecia areata.

The chain uses TRBV19 and TRBJ2-7; TRBD1 or TRBD2 may be the D gene (5 bases each). CDR1 and CDR2 from the germline V gene are LNHDA and SQIVND (reference sequence). The CDR3 spans 13 residues. The V gene lost 7 bases and the J gene lost 3 bases, with 13 bases spanning the gap. CDR3 bases: TGTGCCAGTACACACGGGGACGGCTACGAGCAGTACTTC. Translating it yields CASTHGDGYEQYF.

The chain links TRBV29-1 to TRBJ1-1, with 8 bases aligning to TRBD1. There are 13 residues in the CDR3. J was trimmed by 0 bases and V by 5 bases; bases with no gene match: 2. Germline CDR1 is SQVTM and CDR2 is ANQGSEA. Written as DNA, the CDR3 is TGCAGCGTTAGGGGACAGGTGAACACTGAAGCTTTCTTT. Protein: CSVRGQVNTEAFF.

The chain carries TRBV29-1 and TRBJ1-3; the match to TRBD1 covers 9 bases. Per germline, CDR1 SQVTM and CDR2 ANQGSEA. Trimming at V came to 8 bases and at J to 2 bases, leaving 10 bases not matched to a gene. The CDR3 covers 15 residues. The CDR3 DNA reads as TGCAGCCCCCGTACGGGGACAGGGACTGGAAACACCATATATTTT. As protein: CSPRTGTGTGNTIYF.

V is TRBV30 and J is TRBJ1-6; tentative D call: TRBD1 (5 bases). In germline, CDR1 is GTSNPN, CDR2 SVGIG (reference sequence). Trimming removed 6 bases from V and 7 bases from J, with 10 bases in between. There are 12 residues in the CDR3. CDR3 in amino acids: CACRGLNSPLHF. Written as DNA, the CDR3 is TGTGCCTGTCGGGGCCTCAATTCACCCCTCCACTTT.

This clone was picked up a small number of times. The V call is TRBV30, the J call TRBJ2-5; 7 bases fit TRBD1. The junction had 17 bases not matched to a gene; V was cut back by 0 bases and J by 10 bases. CDR1 and CDR2 (germline): GTSNPN, SVGIG (reference sequence). The CDR3 contains 16 residues. In nucleotides, the CDR3 is TGTGCCTGGAGTGTAAGGGCGGACAGGCGTCCTCGGATCCAGTACTTC. Translating gives CAWSVRADRRPRIQYF.

The rearrangement links TRBV12-5 to TRBJ1-1; D is undetermined. V lost 5 bases and J 9 bases, leaving 16 bases between the germline ends. This CDR3 region has 13 residues. Germline CDR1 reads LGHNT; CDR2 reads FRNRAP. This chain's CDR3 is CASGPADKGKAFF. The CDR3 bases are TGTGCTAGTGGTCCCGCTGACAAGGGTAAAGCTTTCTTT. The full variable domain, completed using reference TRBV12-5 and TRBJ1-1, is DARVTQTPRHKVTEMGQEVTMRCQPILGHNTVFWYRQTMMQGLELLAYFRNRAPLDDSGMPKDRFSAEMPDATLATLKIQPSEPRDSAVYFCASGPADKGKAFFGQGTRLTVV.

This clone was seen a few times. The chain links TRBV14 to TRBJ2-1; perhaps D is TRBD1 or TRBD2 (5 bases each). V was cut by 1 base and J by 5 bases, with 15 bases left in between. The CDR3 contains 16 residues. The germline V gene encodes CDR1 SGHDN and CDR2 FVKESK. The CDR3 DNA sequence: TGTGCCAGCAGCCAAGCTCAGGGAGACCCGCACAATGAGCAGTTCTTC. Its translation: CASSQAQGDPHNEQFF.

This sequence joins TRBV25-1 and TRBJ2-3, with 10 positions matching TRBD2. The V segment lost 4 bases and the J segment 5 bases; nucleotides outside the gene matches: 9. Germline assignment: CDR1 MGHDK and CDR2 SYGVNS. The CDR3 extends over 16 amino acids. The chain's CDR3 is CASSAIAGGLGDTQYF. In DNA form, the CDR3 reads TGTGCCAGCAGTGCAATAGCGGGGGGACTGGGAGATACGCAGTATTTT.

The chain couples TRBV9 to TRBJ1-6; 7 bases are shared with TRBD1. V lost 4 bases to trimming and J lost 8 bases; unmatched junction nucleotides: 9. CDR1 is SGDLS, CDR2 YYNGEE, per germline. The CDR3 is 15 amino acids. CDR3 DNA: TGTGCCAGCAGCCAATCGGGACAGCCCCATTCACCCCTCCACTTT. This encodes CASSQSGQPHSPLHF.

The CDR3 is CAWSGHPVGEAFF. The DNA for the CDR3 is TGTGCCTGGTCGGGACACCCCGTAGGAGAAGCTTTCTTT. V usage is TRBV30 and J usage is TRBJ1-1, with D possibly matching TRBD1 (6 bases). V was pared by 5 bases and J by 8 bases, with 18 bases between. The V gene's germline CDR1 is GTSNPN and CDR2 SVGIG (reference sequence). This CDR3 comprises 13 residues.

This clone was seen more than once but under ten times. This chain connects TRBV30 to TRBJ2-3, with 10 bases aligning to TRBD2. With 8 bases clipped from V and 3 bases from J, the junction kept 5 bases outside the gene matches. Germline loops: CDR1 GTSNPN, CDR2 SVGIG (reference sequence). The CDR3 has 13 residues. The CDR3 nucleotides are TGTGCCGCCAGGACTAGCGGTACAGATACGCAGTATTTT. Translated: CAARTSGTDTQYF.

The DNA for the CDR3 is TGTGCCACCAGCAGAGATGCGAGGGAGCAGTTCTTC. This gives the protein CATSRDAREQFF. The genes are TRBV15 and TRBJ2-1; D gene uncertain. V shed 0 bases and J shed 10 bases, with 7 bases lying between them. There are 12 residues in the CDR3. CDR1 is LNHNV, CDR2 YYDKDF, per germline (reference sequence). Using reference TRBV15 and TRBJ2-1 for the parts outside the CDR3, the full variable domain is DAMVIQNPRYQVTQFGKPVTLSCSQTLNHNVMYWYQQKSSQAPKLLFHYYDKDFNNEADTPDNFQSRRPNTSFCFLDIRSPGLGDTAMYLCATSRDAREQFFGPGTRLTVL.

V and J are TRBV11-2 and TRBJ1-1; tentative D call: TRBD1 (5 bases). The germline V gene has CDR1 SGHAT and CDR2 FQNNGV. V lost 4 bases, J lost 6 bases, and 18 bases lay in between. The CDR3 totals 15 residues. The CDR3 DNA follows: TGTGCCAGCAGCTCAGCCCCCCGGGGGGGGTCTGAAGCTTTCTTT. The encoded protein is CASSSAPRGGSEAFF.

The genes are TRBV30 and TRBJ1-5; weak D call: TRBD1 (5 bases). Germline V gene lookup returns CDR1 GTSNPN and CDR2 SVGIG (reference sequence). Deletions cut 3 bases from V and 7 bases from J, with 16 bases between. This CDR3 region has 14 residues. The CDR3 is CAWSPDSTIQPQHF. The CDR3 nucleotides are TGTGCCTGGAGCCCTGACAGTACCATCCAGCCCCAGCATTTT.

The J gene is TRBJ2-1, the V gene TRBV29-1, with D possibly being TRBD1 (7 bases). Germline V lookup: CDR1 SQVTM, CDR2 ANQGSEA. V lost 3 bases and J lost 2, with 14 bases in between. The CDR3 length is 15 residues. Here the CDR3 reads CSVEPTGRTYNEQFF. The DNA for the CDR3 is TGCAGCGTTGAGCCGACAGGGAGGACCTACAATGAGCAGTTCTTC.